This T cell receptor beta chain stems from a study of T cell responses to AZD1222 COVID-19 vaccine. Overall study: Second-dose recipients at about 4 or about 12 weeks were treated as one pooled group.

This clone has just one count. Its specificity is not known. Measured with immunoSEQ multiplex PCR; TCRdb has only the in-frame clones, and not every one. The table lists some 150,000 clones, around 88% of them singletons, with roughly 2% in the top ten. General study results and limits: Nearly half of spike-specific TCRs reportedly target variant regions that are unmutated in the B.1.351 and B.1.1.7 variants. White British donors predominated, females outnumbered males, and clonal diversity was possibly underestimated. Spike-specific TCRs gained breadth and depth after people received two AZD1222 doses.

The starting material was peripheral blood, obtained on day 0 of AZD1222 vaccination. The clonotype was recovered from an adult in good health.

Written as DNA, the CDR3 is TGTGCCAGCAGCCAAGCCGGACAGGGGAGAGACTATGGCTACACCTTC. Protein sequence: CASSQAGQGRDYGYTF. The genes are TRBV4-2 and TRBJ1-2; 9 positions agree with TRBD1. The V and J ends lost 1 base and 3 bases, in that order; junction bases with no gene match: 6. CDR3 length: 16 amino acids. Germline lookup yields CDR1 LGHNA and CDR2 YNFKEQ.